This TCR beta chain appears in the sequencing data of a study of T cell responses to AZD1222 COVID-19 vaccine. General study findings and limits: Nearly half of spike-specific TCRs reportedly go after variant regions that carry no mutations. Without day 14 samples, only post-peak T cell repertoires were studied. Baseline serology detected seropositivity in only a handful of AZD1222 recipients. Clonal diversity may have been underestimated in mostly white British donors.

Only in-frame clones appear in the TCRdb table, and some are missing; sequencing was by immunoSEQ multiplex PCR. This table holds more than 150,000 clones, roughly nine tenths found once. Germline V CDR1 and CDR2: MNHEY, SVGAGI. The CDR3 totals 13 residues. The V end lost 3 bases, the J end lost 6 bases, and 9 bases lay between the germline ends. To note about this clone: The target antigen is unknown.

Sequenced material: peripheral blood, taken 28 days after the second AZD1222 dose. The chain is built from TRBV6-5 and TRBJ1-5, with D tentatively TRBD1 (5 bases). The sequence derives from an adult who received the AZD1222 COVID-19 vaccine. In DNA, the CDR3 is TGTGCCAGCAGTTATGGGACCTCTCAGCCCCAGCATTTT. Translated: CASSYGTSQPQHF.